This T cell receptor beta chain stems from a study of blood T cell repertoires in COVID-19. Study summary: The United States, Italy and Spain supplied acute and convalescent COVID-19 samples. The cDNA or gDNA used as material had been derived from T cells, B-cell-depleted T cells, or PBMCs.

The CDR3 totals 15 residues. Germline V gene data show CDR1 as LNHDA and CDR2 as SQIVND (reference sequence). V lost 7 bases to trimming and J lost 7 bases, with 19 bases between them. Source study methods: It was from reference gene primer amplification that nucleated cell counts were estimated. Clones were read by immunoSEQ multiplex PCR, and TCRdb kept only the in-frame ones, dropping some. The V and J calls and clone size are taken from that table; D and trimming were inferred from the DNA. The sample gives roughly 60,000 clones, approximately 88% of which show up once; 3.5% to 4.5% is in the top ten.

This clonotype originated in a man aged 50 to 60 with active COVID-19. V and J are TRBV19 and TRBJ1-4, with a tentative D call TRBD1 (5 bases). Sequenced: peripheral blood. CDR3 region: CASTLLGGLPEKLFF. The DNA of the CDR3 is TGTGCCAGTACCCTACTCGGGGGTCTCCCTGAAAAACTGTTTTTT.